This is a list of T cell receptor beta chains from one sample in a study of T cells in Graves' hyperthyroidism and ophthalmopathy. MiXCR was run by TCRdb on the multiplex PCR reads, yielding one entry per CDR3 protein. The profile covers around 600,000 distinct CDR3 sequences, with roughly 15% appearing a single time and approximately 12% taken by the ten largest. Sequenced: blood. The source of these receptors is a woman aged 45-65 years with Graves' ophthalmopathy. Both conserved end residues are part of each CDR3. Each record gives: V gene, J gene, D gene, clone size, CDR3 DNA, CDR3 protein. A D gene is named only where the DNA matches it firmly. A row's size may be missing; if present it is once, few, many or a size class.

>TRBV28|TRBJ1-2|.|many
TGTGCCAGCAGTCTGGGACCTAGTGGCTACACCTTC
CASSLGPSGYTF
>TRBV7-8|TRBJ2-7|TRBD2|many
TGTGCCAGCAGCACCCCCTGGACTAGCGAATACGAGCAGTACTTC
CASSTPWTSEYEQYF
>TRBV5-1|TRBJ2-7|TRBD1|.
TGCGCCAGCAGCTTGACAGGGGCACCCCAAAGCTACGAGCAGTACTTC
CASSLTGAPQSYEQYF
>TRBV7-9|TRBJ1-4|.|many
TGTGCCAGCAGCTTCGGGGCAGTTAATGAAAAACTGTTTTTT
CASSFGAVNEKLFF
>TRBV28|TRBJ2-7|TRBD1|.
TGTGCCAGCAGTTCTCCCCAGGGGGCTAGCTCCTACGAGCAGTACTTC
CASSSPQGASSYEQYF
>TRBV25-1|TRBJ1-1|.|few
TGTGCCAGCAGTGAATATCGGGGACCAGGGAACACTGAAGCTTTCTTT
CASSEYRGPGNTEAFF
>TRBV9|TRBJ2-1|.|few
TGTGCCAGCAGCCCCCTTCCGAATGAGCAGTTCTTC
CASSPLPNEQFF
>TRBV7-6|TRBJ1-3|.|.
TGTGCCAGCAGCTTATTCTCGGAAGCTGGAAACACCATATATTTT
CASSLFSEAGNTIYF
>TRBV2|TRBJ2-5|.|.
TGTGCCAGCGTAGGGCCTCCTTCGGAGACCCAGTACTTC
CASVGPPSETQYF
>TRBV11-2|TRBJ2-5|TRBD2|many
TGTGCCAGCAGCCTTGGACTAGCGGGAGGGCCTCGGTACTTC
CASSLGLAGGPRYF
>TRBV18|TRBJ1-5|.|many
TGTGCCAGCTCACCAAAGATTAGCGAGGGTCAGCCCCAGCATTTT
CASSPKISEGQPQHF
>TRBV5-1|TRBJ1-1|.|few
TGCGCCAGCAGCTTGGATGAGGGGAACACTGAAGCTTTCTTT
CASSLDEGNTEAFF
>TRBV7-3|TRBJ2-1|TRBD2|.
TGTGCCAGCAGCTTAAATCGGACTAGCGGGCCTGACAATGAGCAGTTCTTC
CASSLNRTSGPDNEQFF
>TRBV7-2|TRBJ2-7|TRBD1|many
TGTGCCAGCAGTCCCCGCCGGACAGGGGAAGAGCAGTACTTC
CASSPRRTGEEQYF
>TRBV4-1|TRBJ2-4|.|.
TGCGCCAGCAGCCTGAGACCCCTCCGGGGGCTCAAAAACATTCAGTACTTC
CASSLRPLRGLKNIQYF
>TRBV12-3/TRBV12-4|TRBJ1-2|.|few
TGTGCCAGCAGTTATGGGTCTGGCTACACCTTC
CASSYGSGYTF
>TRBV24-1|TRBJ2-3|.|few
TGTGCCACCAGTGACACAACAGGGTTCGCAGATACGCAGTATTTT
CATSDTTGFADTQYF
>TRBV28|TRBJ2-3|.|many
TGTGCCAGCAGTCCCCCGATCGGCGGGACAGATACGCAGTATTTT
CASSPPIGGTDTQYF
>TRBV25-1|TRBJ2-7|.|few
TGTGCCAGCAGTGGGGGGGCGATACCCTACGAGCAGTACTTC
CASSGGAIPYEQYF
>TRBV5-1|TRBJ2-3|TRBD2|many
TGCGCCAGCAGCTCCGCTAGCGGGAGGACAGATACGCAGTATTTT
CASSSASGRTDTQYF
>TRBV20-1|TRBJ2-3|TRBD2|.
TGCAGTGCTGAACCGGGACTAGCGGGAGGCACGCAGTATTTT
CSAEPGLAGGTQYF
>TRBV2|TRBJ2-7|.|many
TGTGCCAGCAGTGATGCCCAGGTTGCCTACGAGCAGTACTTC
CASSDAQVAYEQYF
>TRBV29-1|TRBJ2-5|.|few
TGCAGCGTTGGTAACAATTTACAAGAGACCCAGTACTTC
CSVGNNLQETQYF
>TRBV4-1|TRBJ2-1|.|few
TGCGCCAGCAGCCTCTTTAGCGGAAACAATGAGCAGTTCTTC
CASSLFSGNNEQFF
>TRBV24-1|TRBJ1-2|.|few
TGTGCCACCTCGGTCAGGAACAACTATGGCTACACCTTC
CATSVRNNYGYTF
>TRBV29-1|TRBJ1-1|.|many
TGCAGCGTTGGGGTCTCCGGGAAGAACACTGAAGCTTTCTTT
CSVGVSGKNTEAFF
>TRBV11-3|TRBJ1-4|.|few
TGTGCCAGCAGTGGCGGGAGCGCAACTAATGAAAAACTGTTTTTT
CASSGGSATNEKLFF
>TRBV7-9|TRBJ1-4|TRBD1|few
TGTGCCAGCAGCTTAACAGGGGGAACGGAAGAAAAACTGTTTTTT
CASSLTGGTEEKLFF
>TRBV10-3|TRBJ2-2|TRBD2|.
TGTGCCATCAGTGATCTACTAGCGGGAGTCGGGGAGCTGTTTTTT
CAISDLLAGVGELFF
>TRBV6-2/TRBV6-3|TRBJ2-1|TRBD2|.
TGTGCCAGCAGTTATGATACTAGCGGGAGTCTGGGCTACAATGAGCAGTTCTTC
CASSYDTSGSLGYNEQFF
>TRBV9|TRBJ2-1|TRBD2|many
TGTGCCAGCAGCGTAGGGACTAGCGGGATATACAATGAGCAGTTCTTC
CASSVGTSGIYNEQFF
>TRBV12-3/TRBV12-4|TRBJ1-3|.|.
TGTGCCAGCAGTTTAGGGGTAAACACCATATATTTT
CASSLGVNTIYF